The 4 T cell receptor beta chains presented below share a single source sample, sequenced in a study of blood T cell repertoires in COVID-19. Sequencing was performed with immunoSEQ multiplex PCR; in TCRdb, only in-frame clones are kept and a portion is missing. The repertoire consists of 200,000 to 250,000 clones, with almost 85% occurring once and the leading ten covering more than 2%. The source material was peripheral blood. Source of these receptors: a woman in her 70s with COVID-19, enrolled during active disease.

V and J are TRBV30 and TRBJ1-1; D is uncertain. Trimming shortened V by 1 base and J by 4 bases, and 10 bases separated the two germline ends. This CDR3 contains 13 residues. CDR1 and CDR2 (germline): GTSNPN, SVGIG (reference sequence). The CDR3 DNA sequence: TGTGCCTGGAGTGGGCAGTCGGGCACTGAAGCTTTCTTT. Its translation is CAWSGQSGTEAFF.

V is TRBV19 and J is TRBJ1-5; D may be TRBD1 (6 bases). This CDR3 is built from 12 residues. Trimming pared 8 bases from V and 3 bases from J, leaving 8 bases between. Germline lookup yields CDR1 LNHDA and CDR2 SQIVND (reference sequence). In DNA form, the CDR3 reads TGTGCCAGTGGGGGCTACAATCAGCCCCAGCATTTT. It is translated as CASGGYNQPQHF.

The chain carries TRBV4-3 and TRBJ2-3, with a weak D call TRBD2 (6 bases). Germline V gene data show CDR1 as LGHNA and CDR2 as YSLEER. The CDR3 runs to 16 residues. Trimming took off 1 base at V and 0 bases at J, with 11 bases between the two ends. The CDR3 DNA reads TGCGCCAGCAGCCAAGGGTTAGCGGTGAGCACAGATACGCAGTATTTT. Protein: CASSQGLAVSTDTQYF.

The chain joins TRBV19 to TRBJ2-3; 7 positions match TRBD2. Germline CDR1 and CDR2: LNHDA and SQIVND (reference sequence). Losses at the gene ends were 6 bases for V and 1 base for J; bases not matched to a gene: 4. The CDR3 length is 14 residues. CDR3 nucleotides: TGTGCCAGTAGCCGGGGGGACCGCACAGATACGCAGTATTTT. Protein product: CASSRGDRTDTQYF.